A selection of T cell receptor beta chains follows, all from one sample in a study of shared clonotypes between healthy human individuals. Generated by immunoSEQ multiplex PCR, the TCRdb table keeps only in-frame clones and is missing some. The table includes roughly 700,000 clones, 74% detected once. Sequenced material: memory CD4+ T cells sorted from blood. The receptors come from a woman under 40 in good health. CDR3s include the opening cysteine and the closing phenylalanine or tryptophan. Fields, in order: J gene, clone size, D gene, V gene, CDR3 DNA, CDR3 protein. D genes are given only for firm matches. A row's size may be missing; if present it is once, few, many or a size class.

TRBJ1-1 | NA | NA | TRBV28 | TGTGCCAGCAGAACTCGACGGAAACTTGAAGCTTTCTTT | CASRTRRKLEAFF
TRBJ1-1 | many | NA | TRBV6-1 | TGTGCCAGCAGTGCTCAGTCACTCATGAACACTGAAGCTTTCTTT | CASSAQSLMNTEAFF
TRBJ2-4 | NA | TRBD2 | TRBV11-1 | TGTGCCAGCAGGGCAAGGGACTACGAAAACATTCAGTACTTC | CASRARDYENIQYF
TRBJ2-7 | few | NA | TRBV7-9 | TGTGCCAGCAGCTTAGTGAGCTACGAGCAGTACTTC | CASSLVSYEQYF
TRBJ1-1 | NA | NA | TRBV19 | TGTGCCAGTACCCAGACCTGGGGAAAAACTGAAGCTTTCTTT | CASTQTWGKTEAFF
TRBJ1-4 | NA | NA | TRBV4-1 | TGCGCCAGCAGCCAAGTGGGGGGCACTAATGAAAAACTGTTTTTT | CASSQVGGTNEKLFF
TRBJ1-1 | many | NA | TRBV25-1 | TGTGCCAGCAGTGAACCAGGAACTGAAGCTTTCTTT | CASSEPGTEAFF
TRBJ2-4 | NA | NA | TRBV11-1 | TGTGCCAGCAGCTCGGGACTAGCCAAAAACATTCAGTACTTC | CASSSGLAKNIQYF
TRBJ1-2 | NA | TRBD1 | TRBV19 | TGTGCCAGTAGTACCCACCGGGACAGCTCCTCCTCCTATGGCTACACCTTC | CASSTHRDSSSSYGYTF
TRBJ2-7 | NA | NA | TRBV5-1 | TGCGCCAGCAGCTTAGATAGCGGCACGGTCTACGAGCAGTACTTC | CASSLDSGTVYEQYF
TRBJ2-3 | NA | NA | TRBV4-1 | TGCGCCAGCAGCCCCAAGGTGGCTCGCGGGAGCACAGATACGCAGTATTTT | CASSPKVARGSTDTQYF
TRBJ2-7 | NA | TRBD2 | TRBV4-1 | TGCGCCAGCAGCCAAGTCCCGCGGGGGAGCTCCTACGAGCAGTACTTC | CASSQVPRGSSYEQYF
TRBJ2-2 | NA | TRBD2 | TRBV7-9 | TGTGCCAGCACGACCGTGGGTGGGAGGGTCGACGGGGAGCTGTTTTTT | CASTTVGGRVDGELFF
TRBJ2-1 | few | NA | TRBV7-9 | TGTGCCAGCAGCTCCAGTGGAGCTAGTATTCAGTTCTTC | CASSSSGASIQFF
TRBJ2-5 | NA | TRBD2 | TRBV23-1 | TGCGCCAGCAGTCAATCGCGGAGGGAGGGTTTCGGAGAGACCCAGTACTTC | CASSQSRREGFGETQYF
TRBJ2-2 | NA | NA | TRBV2 | TGTGCCAGCACCCTGGGACAAGTCGACGCCGGGGAGCTGTTTTTT | CASTLGQVDAGELFF
TRBJ2-7 | NA | NA | TRBV5-4 | TGTGCCAGCACCTTACAGGGCTCCTACGAGCAGTACTTC | CASTLQGSYEQYF
TRBJ2-3 | NA | TRBD2 | TRBV30 | TGTGCCTGGGCGACTAGCTCAGATACGCAGTATTTT | CAWATSSDTQYF
TRBJ2-1 | NA | NA | TRBV6-5 | TGTGCCAGCGGCCTAACTGGAAACAATGAGCAGTTCTTC | CASGLTGNNEQFF
TRBJ2-2 | few | NA | TRBV18 | TGTGCCAGCTCACCAGGAAGGGCCACCGGGGAGCTGTTTTTT | CASSPGRATGELFF
TRBJ2-2 | once | NA | TRBV5-1 | TGCGCCAGCAGCTTGCCCCTAGGGAACACCGGGGAGCTGTTTTTT | CASSLPLGNTGELFF
TRBJ1-2 | NA | NA | TRBV29-1 | TGCAGCGCTGGACGGACGGTCTATGGCTACACCTTC | CSAGRTVYGYTF
TRBJ2-2 | NA | NA | TRBV5-4 | TGTGCCAGCAGCTTCGGCCAGGCAACTAACACCGGGGAGCTGTTTTTT | CASSFGQATNTGELFF
TRBJ2-1 | once | TRBD2 | TRBV7-9 | TGTGCCAGCAGCCCAGGATCGACGGGACTAGTCTACAATGAGCAGTTCTTC | CASSPGSTGLVYNEQFF
TRBJ2-5 | NA | NA | TRBV11-2 | TGTGCCAGCAGCAGACGGAGCCAGGGAGCCCAAGAGACCCAGTACTTC | CASSRRSQGAQETQYF
TRBJ2-5 | NA | TRBD1 | TRBV7-9 | TGTGCCAGCAGCTTCCGCTTCAGGGGGACCCTGGGAGAGACCCAGTACTTC | CASSFRFRGTLGETQYF
TRBJ2-2 | NA | TRBD1 | TRBV11-2 | TGTGCCAGCAGCTTCCAGTCCCGGACAGGAGAGCTGTTTTTT | CASSFQSRTGELFF
TRBJ1-3 | NA | TRBD1 | TRBV7-9 | TGTGCCAGCCCGGGGGACAGGCCACTGGGCTCTGGAAACACCATATATTTT | CASPGDRPLGSGNTIYF
TRBJ2-7 | NA | NA | TRBV7-8 | TGTGCCAGCAGCCCTACCTACGAGCAGTACTTC | CASSPTYEQYF
TRBJ2-2 | once | NA | TRBV7-2 | TGTGCCAGCAGCTTAGTTGGGGTATTCACCGGGGAGCTGTTTTTT | CASSLVGVFTGELFF
TRBJ1-5 | NA | NA | TRBV5-8 | TGTGCCAGCAGCTTCTGGGGGGCCGGGAATCAGCCCCAGCATTTT | CASSFWGAGNQPQHF
TRBJ2-5 | NA | NA | TRBV19 | TGTGCCAGTAGTATTTGGATGGAGGGCCAAGAGACCCAGTACTTC | CASSIWMEGQETQYF
TRBJ2-3 | NA | TRBD2 | TRBV5-1 | TGCGCCAGTAGCCTAGGGACTATCACAGATACGCAGTATTTT | CASSLGTITDTQYF
TRBJ1-4 | NA | NA | TRBV18 | TGTGCCAGCTCACCACGCGCAGGGCGATATGAAAAACTGTTTTTT | CASSPRAGRYEKLFF
TRBJ2-1 | few | NA | TRBV7-9 | TGTGCCAGCAGCCATCACGTAAACTCCTACAATGAGCAGTTCTTC | CASSHHVNSYNEQFF
TRBJ1-5 | NA | TRBD1 | TRBV2 | TGTGCCAGCAGAAACCGGGACAGGGGTAGAAGTCAGCCCCAGCATTTT | CASRNRDRGRSQPQHF
TRBJ1-3 | once | NA | TRBV2 | TGTGCCAGCAGTCCTTGGACTCTCCGGGGGGTTGGAAACACCATATATTTT | CASSPWTLRGVGNTIYF
TRBJ1-1 | few | NA | TRBV20-1 | TGCAGTGCCCTGGGGAGGACGGCTTTCTTT | CSALGRTAFF
TRBJ2-3 | NA | TRBD1 | TRBV10-3 | TGTGCCATCAGTCTAGGACAGGCCATTGCTGATACGCAGTATTTT | CAISLGQAIADTQYF
TRBJ1-4 | NA | NA | TRBV5-6 | TGTGCCAGCAGCTCTGGACCCCTCTCTAATGAAAAACTGTTTTTT | CASSSGPLSNEKLFF
TRBJ2-3 | NA | NA | TRBV19 | TGTGCCAGTAGCCAGGAGGCCCCAGATACGCAGTATTTT | CASSQEAPDTQYF